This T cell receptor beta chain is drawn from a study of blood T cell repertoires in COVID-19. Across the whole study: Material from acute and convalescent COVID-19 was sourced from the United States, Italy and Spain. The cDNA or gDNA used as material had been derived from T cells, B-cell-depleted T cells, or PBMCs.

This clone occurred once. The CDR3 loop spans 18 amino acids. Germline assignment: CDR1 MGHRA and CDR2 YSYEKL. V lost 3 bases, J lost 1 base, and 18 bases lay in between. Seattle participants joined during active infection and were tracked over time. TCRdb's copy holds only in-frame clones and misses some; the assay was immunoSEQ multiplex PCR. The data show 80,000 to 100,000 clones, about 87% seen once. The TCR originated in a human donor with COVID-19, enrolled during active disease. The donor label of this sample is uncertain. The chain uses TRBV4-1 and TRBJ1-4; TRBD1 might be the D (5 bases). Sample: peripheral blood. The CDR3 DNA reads TGCGCCAGCAGCCACGAATCCCACGCCGGGGGAACTAATGAAAAACTGTTTTTT. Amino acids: CASSHESHAGGTNEKLFF.